Listed here are 22 T cell receptor beta chains from one sample, sequenced in a study of yellow fever vaccine responses in identical twins. TCRdb reprocessed the RT-PCR reads via MiXCR and lists one record per CDR3 protein. The table shows 2,600 or so distinct CDR3 sequences, with roughly 80% occurring only once. Specimen: T cells from blood (PBMCs), unsorted or a sorted subset (not recorded which), collected before or after yellow fever vaccination (not recorded which). The receptors derive from a woman under 30 who received the yellow fever vaccine.

The chain has TRBV11-3 and TRBJ2-2; TRBD2 matches 9 bases. CDR1 is SGHNT, CDR2 YENEEA, per germline. The length of the CDR3 is 18 residues. The V segment lost 4 bases and the J segment 2 bases; nucleotides outside the gene matches: 11. CDR3 in DNA: TGTGCCAGCAGCTCCCCCCAGGTAGCGGGAGACAACACCGGGGAGCTGTTTTTT. Encoded protein: CASSSPQVAGDNTGELFF.

The V call is TRBV5-1, the J call TRBJ1-1; D ambiguous. The germline V gene encodes CDR1 SGHRS and CDR2 YFSETQ. V was pared by 0 bases and J by 0 bases, with 3 bases between. The CDR3 has 13 amino acids. The CDR3: CASSLEMNTEAFF. The CDR3 coding sequence is TGCGCCAGCAGCTTGGAAATGAACACTGAAGCTTTCTTT.

This clonotype was seen a handful of times. The chain carries TRBV15 and TRBJ1-2; D not resolved. Germline CDR1 reads LNHNV; CDR2 reads YYDKDF (reference sequence). The CDR3 is made up of 13 amino acids. V was trimmed by 0 bases and J by 5 bases, leaving 7 bases between them. This CDR3 reads CATSRDLVYGYTF. CDR3 DNA sequence: TGTGCCACCAGCAGAGATCTGGTTTATGGCTACACCTTC.

The J gene is TRBJ1-6, the V gene TRBV2, with 8 bases fitting TRBD1. There are 16 residues in the CDR3. Looked up from germline, CDR1 is SNHLY and CDR2 is FYNNEI. J gave up 11 bases and V 6 bases, and 15 bases lay outside the gene matches. The CDR3 region has the DNA TGTGCCAGCAGCCCCGGACAGGGCGAAGTTTTGACACCCCTCCACTTT. This codes for CASSPGQGEVLTPLHF.

This clonotype was counted a few times. The chain couples TRBV10-1 to TRBJ2-7; D is perhaps TRBD2 (6 bases). The CDR3 length is 16 residues. From germline, CDR1 is WNHNN and CDR2 SYGVQD (reference sequence). The V end was cut by 0 bases, the J end by 2 bases, with 14 bases between. The CDR3 region has the DNA TGCGCCAGCAGTGAGTCGGCGGGGAGCCATCCCTACGAGCAGTACTTC. It yields the protein CASSESAGSHPYEQYF.

The chain is built from TRBV28 and TRBJ2-7; TRBD1 matches at 10 bases. V was pared by 9 bases and J by 4 bases, with 15 bases of the junction left unmatched. Germline CDR1 is MDHEN and CDR2 is SYDVKM. The CDR3 length is 16 residues. For the CDR3, the DNA is TGTGCCAGAAGTAACTTCGACAGGGGGCGGTTGTACGAGCAGTACGTC. It encodes CARSNFDRGRLYEQYV.

The V gene is TRBV15, the J gene TRBJ2-1; 10 positions agree with TRBD2. The CDR3 extends over 19 amino acids. CDR1 is LNHNV and CDR2 is YYDKDF in the germline V gene (reference sequence). Unmatched junction bases numbered 13, after V lost 4 bases and J lost 1 base. The CDR3 DNA is TGTGCCACCAGCATCGAAGCGGGAGGGCTATACCTTTCCTACAATGAGCAGTTCTTC. As protein: CATSIEAGGLYLSYNEQFF. Full variable domain (rest looked up from reference TRBV15 and TRBJ2-1): DAMVIQNPRYQVTQFGKPVTLSCSQTLNHNVMYWYQQKSSQAPKLLFHYYDKDFNNEADTPDNFQSRRPNTSFCFLDIRSPGLGDTAMYLCATSIEAGGLYLSYNEQFFGPGTRLTVL.

The chain couples TRBV29-1 to TRBJ2-7, with D unclear. Trimming shortened V by 6 bases and J by 6 bases, and 12 bases separated the two germline ends. The CDR3 has 11 amino acids. Germline V CDR1 and CDR2: SQVTM, ANQGSEA. CDR3 bases: TGCAGCGTCGTCGGTGGGCTCGAGCAGTACTTC. This encodes CSVVGGLEQYF.

V usage is TRBV9 and J usage is TRBJ2-3, with D perhaps given as TRBD1 or TRBD2 (5 bases each). The V end was cut by 1 base, the J end by 4 bases, with 13 bases between. There are 15 residues in the CDR3. The germline CDR1 and CDR2 sequences are SGDLS and YYNGEE. CDR3 region: CASSVTGTLADTQYF. The DNA for the CDR3 is TGTGCCAGCAGCGTAACCGGGACCTTAGCAGATACGCAGTATTTT.

The chain is built from TRBV27 and TRBJ2-3; weak D call: TRBD2 (5 bases). This CDR3 region has 14 residues. The V and J ends lost 4 bases and 2 bases respectively, with 10 bases between them. Germline V lookup: CDR1 MNHEY, CDR2 SMNVEV (reference sequence). The CDR3 sequence is CASSYEGDTDTQYF. The CDR3 DNA follows: TGTGCCAGCAGTTATGAGGGAGACACAGATACGCAGTATTTT.

The chain combines TRBV6-5 with TRBJ2-1, with 7 bases aligning to TRBD2. The V segment lost 1 base and the J segment 2 bases; nucleotides outside the gene matches: 2. The germline CDR1 and CDR2 sequences are MNHEY and SVGAGI. The CDR3 is 15 residues long. The CDR3 DNA sequence: TGTGCCAGCAGTTACTACGCGGGGGCCTACAATGAGCAGTTCTTC. Protein: CASSYYAGAYNEQFF.

The rearrangement links TRBV5-4 to TRBJ2-3; D gene unclear. Trimming took 4 bases from V and 2 from J, leaving 2 bases between them. CDR3 size: 11 residues. Germline CDR1 SGHNT, CDR2 YYREEE (reference sequence). This CDR3 reads CASSDTDTQYF. CDR3 DNA sequence: TGTGCCAGCAGCGACACAGATACGCAGTATTTT.

The CDR3 DNA follows: TGCAGCGCCGCGCGGCTAGCGGGAGGCCATGAGCAGTTCTTC. This translates into CSAARLAGGHEQFF. The gene calls are TRBV29-1 and TRBJ2-1; 11 positions match TRBD2. The germline V gene has CDR1 SQVTM and CDR2 ANQGSEA. CDR3 length: 14 residues. The J segment lost 8 bases and the V segment lost 7 bases, leaving 10 bases of the junction unmatched.

This clonotype was observed once. The CDR3: CSAKTGPEQYF. The CDR3 DNA follows: TGCAGTGCCAAAACAGGGCCCGAGCAGTACTTC. V and J are TRBV20-1 and TRBJ2-7, with D tentatively TRBD1 (6 bases). Germline CDR1 is DFQATT and CDR2 is SNEGSKA (reference sequence). Trimming took off 6 bases at V and 6 bases at J, with 12 bases between the two ends. CDR3 length: 11 residues.

The chain employs TRBV14 and TRBJ1-1; no clear D. Trimming cost V 5 bases and J 3 bases, with 10 bases left between them. The CDR3 loop spans 13 amino acids. Per germline, CDR1 SGHDN and CDR2 FVKESK. The CDR3 loop reads CASSKTSDTEAFF. The CDR3 nucleotides read TGTGCCAGCAGCAAGACAAGTGACACTGAAGCTTTCTTT.

This chain connects TRBV13 to TRBJ2-1, with D tentatively TRBD2 (6 bases). The V gene lost 6 bases and the J gene lost 7 bases, with 10 bases spanning the gap. The CDR3 is 12 amino acids. Per germline, CDR1 PRHDT and CDR2 FYEKMQ (reference sequence). The CDR3 protein is CASRGDSNEQFF. The CDR3 DNA is TGTGCCAGCAGGGGGGACTCTAATGAGCAGTTCTTC.

CDR3 in DNA: TGTGCCAGCAGCTTAGCGGGACAGGGGCTACAAGAGACCCAGTACTTC. Encoded protein: CASSLAGQGLQETQYF. The rearrangement joins TRBV7-2 to TRBJ2-5; TRBD1 matches 10 bases. The CDR3 sequence is 16 residues long. Losses at the gene ends were 0 bases for V and 2 bases for J; bases not matched to a gene: 3. Germline V gives CDR1 SGHTA, CDR2 FQGNSA.

The chain links TRBV11-1 to TRBJ2-5; D gene uncertain. Trimming stripped 5 bases from V and 5 bases from J, with 6 bases between. The CDR3 runs 11 residues. The V gene's germline CDR1 is SGHAT and CDR2 FQDESV (reference sequence). This CDR3 is CASSTGETQYF. The CDR3 DNA reads as TGTGCCAGCAGCACTGGGGAGACCCAGTACTTC.

This clonotype has only a few counts. This chain links TRBV6-1 with TRBJ2-5; TRBD1 is a possible D gene (6 bases). The CDR3 runs 13 residues. Germline CDR1 MNHNS, CDR2 SASEGT. Deletions cut 4 bases from V and 5 bases from J, with 11 bases between. The CDR3 protein is CASSAHREETQYF. In nucleotides, the CDR3 is TGTGCCAGCAGTGCCCACAGGGAGGAGACCCAGTACTTC.

The chain combines TRBV14 with TRBJ2-1, with 10 bases that match TRBD2. Germline-derived CDR1 and CDR2 are SGHDN and FVKESK. This CDR3 has 13 residues. Losses at the gene ends were 1 base for V and 15 bases for J; bases not matched to a gene: 6. Written as DNA, the CDR3 is TGTGCCAGCAGCCAAGGTCCCGGGACTAGCGTGTTCTTC. This codes for CASSQGPGTSVFF.

This clonotype has more than one count but fewer than ten. V is TRBV5-5 and J is TRBJ2-1; the match to TRBD2 covers 10 bases. Germline CDR1 and CDR2: SGHKS and YYEKEE (reference sequence). V lost 4 bases, J lost 0 bases, and 4 bases stayed unmatched. This CDR3 is 16 amino acids long. The CDR3 spells CASSPSGGSSYNEQFF. For the CDR3, the DNA is TGTGCCAGCAGCCCTAGCGGGGGAAGCTCCTACAATGAGCAGTTCTTC.

V gene TRBV29-1 combines with J gene TRBJ2-3; D may correspond to TRBD1 or TRBD2 (5 bases each). CDR1 SQVTM and CDR2 ANQGSEA come from the germline V gene. Trimming pared 1 base from V and 6 bases from J, leaving 11 bases between. The CDR3 length is 13 residues. CDR3 in DNA: TGCAGCGTTGAAGGGGGGAGTCGGGATACGCAGTATTTT. Translating gives CSVEGGSRDTQYF.